This T cell receptor (beta chain) originates from a study of T cell responses to AZD1222 COVID-19 vaccine. The table came from immunoSEQ multiplex PCR; TCRdb's copy has only in-frame clones and leaves some out. The data hold about 140,000 clones, with 90% observed a single time. The germline CDR1 and CDR2 sequences are SNHLY and FYNNEI. The CDR3 consists of 16 residues. With V trimmed by 0 bases and J by 6 bases, 7 bases remained unmatched. This receptor was taken from an adult in good health. The chain is built from TRBV2 and TRBJ2-5; 10 bases map to TRBD2. The specimen comprised peripheral blood, sampled on day 0 of AZD1222 vaccination. CDR3 protein: CASSEAPAGGRKTQYF. CDR3 nucleotides: TGTGCCAGCAGTGAAGCCCCAGCGGGAGGGAGAAAGACCCAGTACTTC.